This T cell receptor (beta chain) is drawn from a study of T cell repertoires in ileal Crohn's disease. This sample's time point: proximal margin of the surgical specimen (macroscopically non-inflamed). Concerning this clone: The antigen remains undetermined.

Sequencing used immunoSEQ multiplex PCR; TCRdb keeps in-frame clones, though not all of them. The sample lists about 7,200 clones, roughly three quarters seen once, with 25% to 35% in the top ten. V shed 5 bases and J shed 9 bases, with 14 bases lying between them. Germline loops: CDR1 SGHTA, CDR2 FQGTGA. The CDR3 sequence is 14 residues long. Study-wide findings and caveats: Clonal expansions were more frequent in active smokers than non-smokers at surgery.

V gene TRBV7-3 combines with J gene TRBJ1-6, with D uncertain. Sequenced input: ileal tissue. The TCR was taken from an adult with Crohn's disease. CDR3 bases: TGTGCCAGCAGCCCGATGCCTGGTGCTTCACCCCTCCACTTT. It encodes CASSPMPGASPLHF.